The 7 T cell receptor beta chains in this list originate from one sample, sequenced in a study of T cell responses to AZD1222 COVID-19 vaccine. Repertoires were generated with immunoSEQ multiplex PCR, while TCRdb's copy carries only in-frame clones and drops some. The repertoire holds over 85,000 clones, 88% seen once, with roughly 1.6% in the top ten. Source: peripheral blood, taken on day 0 of AZD1222 vaccination. The receptors stem from an adult in good health.

J is TRBJ2-1 and V is TRBV5-4; D is uncertain. Deletions cut 3 bases from V and 2 bases from J, with 15 bases between. Germline CDR1 and CDR2: SGHNT and YYREEE (reference sequence). This CDR3 region has 16 residues. Here the CDR3 DNA reads TGTGCCAGCAGCTCCGGGCTCACGGGTACCTACAATGAGCAGTTCTTC. Encoded protein: CASSSGLTGTYNEQFF.

The chain uses TRBV30 and TRBJ1-6; perhaps TRBD1 as D (5 bases). The CDR3 runs 15 residues. Germline-derived CDR1 and CDR2 are GTSNPN and SVGIG (reference sequence). The V and J ends lost 4 bases and 6 bases respectively, with 16 bases between them. The CDR3 DNA follows: TGTGCCTGGAACCCAGCCTTTGGGGCTAATTCACCCCTCCACTTT. Amino acid sequence: CAWNPAFGANSPLHF.

The chain uses TRBV29-1 and TRBJ1-2; D might be TRBD1 (6 bases). With 4 bases removed from V and 4 bases from J, the gap between germline ends came to 10 bases. From germline, CDR1 is SQVTM and CDR2 ANQGSEA. The CDR3 spans 12 residues. The CDR3 region has the DNA TGCAGCGTTGCGGGGGGCCTCTATGGCTACACCTTC. It encodes CSVAGGLYGYTF.

A single count supports this clone. This rearrangement joins TRBV5-1 to TRBJ1-2; 11 nucleotides align to TRBD1. Germline CDR1 is SGHRS and CDR2 is YFSETQ. With V trimmed by 4 bases and J by 7 bases, 9 bases remained unmatched. The CDR3 is 15 residues long. CDR3 sequence reads: CASSPLDRGLRGYTF. CDR3 sequence (DNA): TGCGCCAGCAGCCCACTGGACAGGGGGCTTCGTGGCTACACCTTC. Together with reference TRBV5-1 and TRBJ1-2, the CDR3 gives the full variable domain: KAGVTQTPRYLIKTRGQQVTLSCSPISGHRSVSWYQQTPGQGLQFLFEYFSETQRNKGNFPGRFSGRQFSNSRSEMNVSTLELGDSALYLCASSPLDRGLRGYTFGSGTRLTVV.

This clone was seen at least ten times. V gene TRBV6-5 combines with J gene TRBJ1-2, with D hard to call. V lost 0 bases to trimming and J lost 2 bases, with 13 bases between them. CDR3 length: 16 amino acids. Per the germline V gene, CDR1 is MNHEY and CDR2 is SVGAGI. CDR3 region: CASSYSAHSQNYGYTF. In nucleotides, the CDR3 is TGTGCCAGCAGTTACTCTGCCCACTCGCAGAACTATGGCTACACCTTC.

The CDR3 reads CASSFSGALYNEQFF. DNA of the CDR3: TGTGCCAGTAGTTTTAGCGGGGCCCTTTACAATGAGCAGTTCTTC. This rearrangement joins TRBV19 to TRBJ2-1, with 8 bases that match TRBD2. Germline CDR1 is LNHDA and CDR2 is SQIVND (reference sequence). The CDR3 runs to 15 residues. Trimming took 5 bases from V and 4 from J; bases not matched to a gene: 7.

This chain connects TRBV27 to TRBJ1-1; D call uncertain. Germline V CDR1 and CDR2: MNHEY, SMNVEV (reference sequence). The CDR3 length is 13 residues. The ends were cut back, 5 bases at V and 1 base at J, with 8 bases in the middle. CDR3 protein: CASSADTNTEAFF. The CDR3 nucleotides are TGTGCCAGCAGTGCTGACACGAACACTGAAGCTTTCTTT.